This TCR beta chain was obtained from a study of blood T cell repertoires in COVID-19. V dropped 6 bases and J dropped 2 bases, with 29 bases sitting between them. The CDR3 spans 21 residues. From germline, CDR1 is MNHEY and CDR2 SVGEGT. In the source study's methods: Amplification with reference gene primers provided the estimates of nucleated cell counts. The method was immunoSEQ multiplex PCR; TCRdb's version includes in-frame clones alone and lacks a portion of them. The DNA gave D and trimming, while V, J and clone size come from that table. The sample has about 110,000 clones, 60% to 80% seen once.

The sequence was obtained from a woman older than 75 with active or convalescent COVID-19. Sequenced: peripheral blood. This chain connects TRBV6-2 or TRBV6-3 to TRBJ2-6, with D possibly matching TRBD1 (6 bases). The chain's CDR3 is CASSLQQPGHVSGPGANVLTF. The DNA for the CDR3 is TGTGCCAGCAGCCTCCAACAACCGGGACACGTCTCTGGGCCTGGGGCCAACGTCCTGACTTTC.